Below are 20 T cell receptor beta chains sequenced from a single sample in a study of T-cell reconstitution after alpha-beta-depleted transplantation in children. During its preparation, the TCRbeta library received unique molecular identifiers. Each CDR3 protein gets one entry after TCRdb re-called the PCR reads with MiXCR. In the table there are about 7,900 distinct CDR3 sequences, around 32% of which are singletons. Sequencing was performed on peripheral blood, taken 60 days after TCRalphabeta/CD19-depleted stem cell transplant. These receptors were collected from a boy in the first two years of life who had a stem cell transplant for SCID, so the T cells may come from the graft donor.

This clonotype showed up many times. The junction departs from the called germline gene at one end, perhaps through a read error. The chain employs TRBV9 and TRBJ1-4, with 7 bases matching TRBD1. The CDR3 is made up of 12 amino acids. Per germline, CDR1 SGDLS and CDR2 YYNGEE. CDR3 in amino acids: CASSARRDRSSF. The DNA for the CDR3 is TGTGCCAGCAGCGCTCGGCGGGACAGATCATCTTTT.

At least ten counts were recorded for this clonotype. This chain joins TRBV5-5 and TRBJ1-5, with D uncertain. The CDR3 is made up of 15 amino acids. Germline-derived CDR1 and CDR2 are SGHKS and YYEKEE (reference sequence). Trimming shortened V by 1 base and J by 3 bases, and 11 bases separated the two germline ends. The CDR3 spells CASSLLGQTNQPQHF. CDR3 bases: TGTGCCAGCAGCTTGTTGGGCCAGACCAATCAGCCCCAGCATTTT. The whole variable domain, remainder taken from reference TRBV5-5 and TRBJ1-5, is DAGVTQSPTHLIKTRGQQVTLRCSPISGHKSVSWYQQVLGQGPQFIFQYYEKEERGRGNFPDRFSARQFPNYSSELNVNALLLGDSALYLCASSLLGQTNQPQHFGDGTRLSIL.

This clonotype turned up a few times. This rearrangement joins TRBV12-3 or TRBV12-4 to TRBJ2-5, with TRBD1 matching over 8 bases. The CDR3 covers 14 residues. V lost 5 bases, J lost 2 bases, and 4 bases stayed unmatched. The CDR3, as DNA: TGTGCCAGCAGTCCGGACAGGGTACAAGAGACCCAGTACTTC. This translates into CASSPDRVQETQYF.

This clonotype has at least ten counts. V usage is TRBV25-1 and J usage is TRBJ1-1; TRBD1 might be the D (5 bases). CDR1 is MGHDK, CDR2 SYGVNS, per germline. Trimming took off 6 bases at V and 5 bases at J, with 13 bases between the two ends. This CDR3 contains 13 residues. The CDR3 region is CASRGGGETEAFF. Written as DNA, the CDR3 is TGTGCCAGCAGGGGGGGAGGGGAAACTGAAGCTTTCTTT.

This clonotype was found many times. This sequence joins TRBV27 and TRBJ2-1; 10 bases agree with TRBD2. The CDR3 consists of 15 residues. The V gene's germline CDR1 is MNHEY and CDR2 SMNVEV (reference sequence). V lost 6 bases to trimming and J lost 6 bases; unmatched junction nucleotides: 8. The CDR3 DNA reads TGTGCCAGCAGCCAGCGGGGGGGGGCCCCCAATGAGCAGTTCTTC. Translated: CASSQRGGAPNEQFF.

This clonotype ranks as large. The chain couples TRBV29-1 to TRBJ2-7; tentative D call: TRBD2 (5 bases). CDR1 and CDR2 from the germline V gene are SQVTM and ANQGSEA. Trimming took off 5 bases at V and 3 bases at J, with 11 bases between the two ends. The CDR3 spans 12 residues. This chain's CDR3 is CSVRPSSYEQYF. CDR3 DNA sequence: TGCAGCGTTCGTCCTAGCAGCTACGAGCAGTACTTC.

By share, this clonotype counts as medium-sized (0.01 to 0.1%). The rearrangement links TRBV12-3 or TRBV12-4 to TRBJ2-7; 9 bases fit TRBD1. The CDR3 loop spans 14 amino acids. V shed 3 bases, J shed 3 bases, and the junction held 3 bases outside the gene matches. The DNA of the CDR3 is TGTGCCAGCAGTTTCGGGACAGGGAACTACGAGCAGTACTTC. This sequence encodes CASSFGTGNYEQYF.

The chain employs TRBV4-1 and TRBJ2-1; a weak D match, TRBD2 (5 bases). Germline V gene lookup returns CDR1 MGHRA and CDR2 YSYEKL. Trimming took off 7 bases at V and 4 bases at J, with 17 bases between the two ends. This CDR3 is 15 amino acids long. This CDR3 reads CASTIVAGGYNEQFF. The CDR3 DNA is TGCGCCAGCACTATAGTGGCGGGTGGTTACAATGAGCAGTTCTTC.

The chain has TRBV12-3 or TRBV12-4 and TRBJ2-2; D unclear. V lost 5 bases, J lost 3 bases, and 19 bases lay in between. This CDR3 is built from 17 residues. The CDR3 DNA is TGTGCCAGCAGTACCCGCTTATTGCGGAGACACACCGGGGAGCTGTTTTTT. The encoded protein is CASSTRLLRRHTGELFF.

This clonotype came up many times. The chain combines TRBV2 with TRBJ1-6, with D possibly being TRBD1 (5 bases). The CDR3 totals 14 residues. V lost 7 bases to trimming and J lost 6 bases, with 13 bases between them. CDR1 is SNHLY, CDR2 FYNNEI, per germline. The CDR3 bases are TGTGCCAGCACGGTCCGGGACCGTAATTCACCCCTCCACTTT. Encoded protein: CASTVRDRNSPLHF.

The sample holds many counts of this clonotype. The V and J genes are TRBV10-3 and TRBJ1-2; 9 bases line up with TRBD1. The CDR3 sequence is 13 residues long. The germline V gene encodes CDR1 ENHRY and CDR2 SYGVKD. With 6 bases clipped from V and 6 bases from J, the junction kept 5 bases outside the gene matches. The CDR3 DNA is TGTGCCATCAGCAACAGGGGGCCGGATGGCTACACCTTC. Translation: CAISNRGPDGYTF.

In this sample, this clonotype is medium-sized. The chain employs TRBV20-1 and TRBJ2-3; TRBD2 aligns across 7 bases. The CDR3 sequence is 15 residues long. CDR1 and CDR2 (germline): DFQATT, SNEGSKA (reference sequence). J gave up 2 bases and V 5 bases, and 10 bases lay outside the gene matches. The DNA for the CDR3 is TGCAGTGCTGGTATCCGGGGGGAGGACACAGATACGCAGTATTTT. Amino acid sequence: CSAGIRGEDTDTQYF.

This chain joins TRBV7-2 and TRBJ2-3; a possible D gene is TRBD1 (6 bases). V was clipped by 5 bases and J by 3 bases, with 18 bases between them. CDR3 length: 16 residues. Germline CDR1 is SGHTA and CDR2 is FQGNSA. This chain's CDR3 is CASSTDRPYPTDTQYF. The CDR3, as DNA: TGTGCCAGCAGCACAGACAGGCCATACCCAACAGATACGCAGTATTTT.

This clonotype appeared a few times. The CDR3 DNA sequence: TGTGCCAGCAGCTCCCCCATGGAGGCCTCCGATACGCAGTATTTT. The encoded protein is CASSSPMEASDTQYF. The chain employs TRBV7-2 and TRBJ2-3; D is possibly TRBD2 (5 bases). Germline CDR1 reads SGHTA; CDR2 reads FQGNSA. Trimming removed 4 bases from V and 6 bases from J, with 17 bases in between. The CDR3 covers 15 residues.

By frequency in the sample, this clonotype is medium-sized. This chain uses TRBV6-6 with TRBJ2-7; D uncertain. The CDR3 covers 11 residues. V lost 6 bases to trimming and J lost 3 bases, with 6 bases between them. CDR1 and CDR2 from the germline V gene are MNHNY and SVGAGI (reference sequence). In nucleotides, the CDR3 is TGTGCCAGCAGGGGCAGCTACGAGCAGTACTTC. Protein product: CASRGSYEQYF.

V and J are TRBV9 and TRBJ2-4; D uncertain. CDR1 is SGDLS, CDR2 YYNGEE, per germline. This CDR3 region has 16 residues. V was shortened by 4 bases and J by 4 bases, with 18 bases between the two germline ends. The CDR3 DNA follows: TGTGCCAGCAGCTCCTCACGGTGGCAGAAGAAAAACATTCAGTACTTC. Translation gives CASSSSRWQKKNIQYF.

This clonotype is medium-sized. The chain is built from TRBV18 and TRBJ1-1; possible D gene TRBD1, 5 bases. This CDR3 contains 14 residues. Germline values: CDR1 KGHSH, CDR2 LQKENI. Deletions cut 2 bases from V and 2 bases from J, with 9 bases between. The CDR3 loop reads CASSPRTRNTEAFF. The CDR3 coding sequence is TGTGCCAGCTCACCAAGGACACGTAACACTGAAGCTTTCTTT.

This clonotype is a singleton in its sample. V and J are TRBV29-1 and TRBJ2-3; D gene unclear. Deletions cut 1 base from V and 1 base from J, with 3 bases between. Germline lookup yields CDR1 SQVTM and CDR2 ANQGSEA. There are 12 residues in the CDR3. CDR3 sequence reads: CSVEVGTDTQYF. CDR3 nucleotide sequence: TGCAGCGTTGAAGTCGGCACAGATACGCAGTATTTT.

Relative to its sample, this clonotype is medium-sized (0.01 to 0.1%). The rearrangement joins TRBV20-1 to TRBJ1-4; D remains ambiguous. V was pared by 0 bases and J by 12 bases, with 23 bases between. CDR1 is DFQATT, CDR2 SNEGSKA, per germline (reference sequence). This CDR3 has 16 amino acids. The CDR3, as DNA: TGCAGTGCTAGAGATGTGAGACGGGAAACAACACTGGAACTGTTTTTT. Protein sequence: CSARDVRRETTLELFF.

This clonotype is medium-sized in the sample. The V and J genes are TRBV7-6 and TRBJ1-1; tentatively, D is TRBD1 (5 bases). Looked up from germline, CDR1 is SGHVS and CDR2 is FNYEAQ. The CDR3 runs to 16 residues. V was cut by 2 bases and J by 1 base, with 14 bases left in between. CDR3 nucleotide sequence: TGTGCCAGCAGCTTAATAAACGACAGACCGAACACTGAAGCTTTCTTT. Residues: CASSLINDRPNTEAFF.